Presented here are 5 T cell receptor beta chains from one specimen sequenced in a study of T cell repertoires in cytomegalovirus infection. One entry per CDR3 protein, called by TCRdb with MiXCR from the reads. The repertoire consists of roughly 280,000 distinct CDR3 sequences, with less than 9.5% occurring once and the leading ten covering more than 12%. Specimen: PBMCs. Every receptor here comes from a human donor in good health (CMV status not recorded). Some clones in this sample may be carry-over from other donors' samples.

This clonotype has ten or more counts. V is TRBV7-8 and J is TRBJ2-1; 9 bases are a match to TRBD2. Losses at the gene ends were 0 bases for V and 3 bases for J; bases not matched to a gene: 6. CDR3 length: 17 residues. CDR1 is SGHVS and CDR2 is FQNEAQ in the germline V gene. CDR3 nucleotides: TGTGCCAGCAGCTTAGCAGGAGGGACTAGCATCTACAATGAGCAGTTCTTC. It encodes CASSLAGGTSIYNEQFF.

This clonotype was seen only a few times. V is TRBV15 and J is TRBJ1-5; 10 bases line up with TRBD1. CDR1 LNHNV and CDR2 YYDKDF come from the germline V gene (reference sequence). This CDR3 has 16 residues. V lost 1 base to trimming and J lost 5 bases; unmatched junction nucleotides: 5. The CDR3 region is CATSRVGQGPDQPQHF. CDR3 sequence (DNA): TGTGCCACCAGCAGAGTGGGACAGGGGCCAGATCAGCCCCAGCATTTT.

The table lists this clonotype with many counts. This sequence joins TRBV11-2 and TRBJ2-7; D is undetermined. Trimming took 2 bases from V and 6 from J, leaving 14 bases between them. From germline, CDR1 is SGHAT and CDR2 FQNNGV. The CDR3 consists of 14 residues. CDR3 sequence (DNA): TGTGCCAGCAGCTTAACCGAACAGTTCGGCGAGCAGTACTTC. This gives the protein CASSLTEQFGEQYF.

This clonotype occurred many times. This chain joins TRBV7-2 and TRBJ1-4; perhaps TRBD1 as D (6 bases). CDR1 SGHTA and CDR2 FQGNSA come from the germline V gene. The V end was cut by 3 bases, the J end by 8 bases, with 13 bases between. The CDR3 spans 14 residues. CDR3 in DNA: TGTGCCAGCAGCTTGGGCAGGGGCGGAGAAAAACTGTTTTTT. This encodes CASSLGRGGEKLFF.

This clonotype was counted at least ten times. The genes are TRBV4-3 and TRBJ2-7; D remains ambiguous. V was cut by 1 base and J by 3 bases, with 13 bases left in between. This CDR3 is 15 amino acids long. CDR1 and CDR2 (germline): LGHNA, YSLEER. The CDR3 DNA sequence: TGCGCCAGCAGCCAAGCACTACTTGGGAACTACGAGCAGTACTTC. Its protein is CASSQALLGNYEQYF.